This TCR beta chain was captured in a study of blood T cells in healthy people across ages. The study, taken as a whole, reports: Relative to aged donors, long-lived donors carried more naive CD4+ cells and displayed higher diversity.

As concerns this clonotype: The antigen is not known. A read error may account for a junction end that differs from germline.

PCR was performed a second time for roughly 7 to 12 cycles using a sample-barcoded 5' primer and a J-beta primer mix. One entry per CDR3 protein results from TCRdb running MiXCR on the 5' RACE reads. This sample has under 2,000,000 distinct CDR3 sequences, with approximately 50% found just once. Germline loops: CDR1 LGHDT, CDR2 YNNKEL (reference sequence). The CDR3 covers 20 residues. Sequenced sample: blood. This sequence joins TRBV3-1 and TRBJ2-1, with TRBD1 matching over 10 bases. This TCR was sampled from a woman aged 40-49 years in good health. The CDR3: CASSPLLGQGLPGSYNEQFF. CDR3 sequence (DNA): TGTGCCAGCAGCCCCCTTTTGGGACAGGGGTTACCGGGCTCCTACAACGAGCAGTTCTTC.